This T cell receptor beta chain was captured by sequencing in a study of blood T cell repertoires in COVID-19. Study context: The United States, Italy and Spain provided the acute and convalescent COVID-19 samples. The cDNA or gDNA used as material had been derived from T cells, B-cell-depleted T cells, or PBMCs.

The V segment lost 5 bases and the J segment 9 bases; nucleotides outside the gene matches: 12. CDR1 and CDR2 (germline): SGHNT, YENEEA. The CDR3 contains 16 residues. Per the original methods: From reference gene primer amplification, estimates of nucleated cell counts were derived. The repertoire was sequenced with immunoSEQ multiplex PCR; TCRdb's copy has only in-frame clones and lacks some. That table supplies the V and J calls and clone size; D and trimming were determined from the DNA. In the table there are approximately 100,000 clones, 70% to 90% of which are singletons. This receptor was taken from a woman in her seventies with acute or convalescent COVID-19. The rearrangement joins TRBV11-3 to TRBJ2-1; 11 nucleotides align to TRBD2. Sequenced input: peripheral blood. CDR3 DNA sequence: TGTGCCAGCAGCGGGAGTAGCGGGAGGGCCGGCGGTGAGCAGTTCTTC. As protein: CASSGSSGRAGGEQFF.